The 5 T cell receptor beta chains listed next were all sequenced from one sample in a study of vaccination and CD4 T cells after COVID-19. The antigens for these receptors are not known. Once obtained from cultured CD4+ T cells, the DNA was sequenced using the Oncomine TCR Beta short-read assay. TCRdb passed the PCR reads through MiXCR, listing each CDR3 protein once. The sample includes some 20,000 distinct CDR3 sequences, 67% of them seen just once. The treatment is: roughly 11-day PBMC culture with coronavirus spike peptide pools or control peptides (ViraFEST assay). Sample: CD4+ T cells from blood, cultured in vitro. Source of these receptors: a human donor who had recovered from COVID-19.

About this clonotype: At one of its ends the junction is not consistent with the germline gene, which may arise from a read error. The chain links TRBV7-8 to TRBJ2-7, with D maybe TRBD2 (5 bases). There are 15 residues in the CDR3. CDR1 and CDR2 (germline): SGHVS, FQNEAQ. DNA of the CDR3: TGTGCCAGCAGCTTGAGGCTTGTGACTACCAACGAGCAGTGCTTC. Translating gives CASSLRLVTTNEQCF.

The chain uses TRBV10-2 and TRBJ1-2; 7 bases fit TRBD1. The CDR3 totals 14 residues. Germline lookup yields CDR1 WSHSY and CDR2 SAAADI. V was pared by 3 bases and J by 4 bases, with 5 bases of the junction left unmatched. This CDR3 is CASSERDSLYGYTF. As DNA, the CDR3 is TGCGCCAGCAGTGAACGGGACAGCCTCTATGGCTACACCTTC.

V usage is TRBV7-2 and J usage is TRBJ1-6; no firm D call. The CDR3 covers 14 residues. Germline V gene sequence: CDR1 SGHTA, CDR2 FQGNSA. Trimming left V 1 base short and J 7 bases short, with 8 bases between. The CDR3 DNA reads TGTGCCAGCAGCTTAGTCCCCTGGAATTCACCCCTCCACTTT. This sequence encodes CASSLVPWNSPLHF.

The rearrangement links TRBV5-1 to TRBJ2-2, with 7 nucleotides matching TRBD2. V lost 1 base and J lost 3; bases outside the gene matches: 6. Germline loops: CDR1 SGHRS, CDR2 YFSETQ. The CDR3 has 16 amino acids. Here the CDR3 DNA reads TGCGCCAGCAGCTTGTACGGCGGGAGCGACACCGGGGAGCTGTTTTTT. As protein: CASSLYGGSDTGELFF.

V usage is TRBV27 and J usage is TRBJ2-2, with 10 bases aligning to TRBD2. Germline V gene lookup returns CDR1 MNHEY and CDR2 SMNVEV (reference sequence). Trimming took 3 bases from V and 5 from J; bases not matched to a gene: 9. The CDR3 sequence is 17 residues long. CDR3 amino acids: CASSFQSGRARTGELFF. The CDR3 DNA sequence: TGTGCCAGCAGTTTTCAAAGCGGGAGGGCGAGGACCGGGGAGCTGTTTTTT.